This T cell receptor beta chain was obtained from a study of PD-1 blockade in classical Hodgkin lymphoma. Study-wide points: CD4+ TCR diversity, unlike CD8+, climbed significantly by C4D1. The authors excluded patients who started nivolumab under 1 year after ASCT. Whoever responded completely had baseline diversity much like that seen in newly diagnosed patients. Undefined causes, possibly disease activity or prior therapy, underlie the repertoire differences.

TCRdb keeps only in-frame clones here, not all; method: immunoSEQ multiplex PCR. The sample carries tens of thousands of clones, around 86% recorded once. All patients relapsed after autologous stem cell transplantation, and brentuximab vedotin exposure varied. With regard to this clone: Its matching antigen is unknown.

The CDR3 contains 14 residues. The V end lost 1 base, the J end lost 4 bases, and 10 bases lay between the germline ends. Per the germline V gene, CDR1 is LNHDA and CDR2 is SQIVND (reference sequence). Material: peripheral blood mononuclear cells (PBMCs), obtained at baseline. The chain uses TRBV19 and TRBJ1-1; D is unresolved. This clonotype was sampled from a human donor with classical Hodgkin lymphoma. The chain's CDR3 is CASSIVGGPTEAFF. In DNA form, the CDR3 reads TGTGCCAGTAGTATAGTGGGTGGACCCACTGAAGCTTTCTTT. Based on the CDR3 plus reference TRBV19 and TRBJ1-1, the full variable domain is DGGITQSPKYLFRKEGQNVTLSCEQNLNHDAMYWYRQDPGQGLRLIYYSQIVNDFQKGDIAEGYSVSREKKESFPLTVTSAQKNPTAFYLCASSIVGGPTEAFFGQGTRLTVV.